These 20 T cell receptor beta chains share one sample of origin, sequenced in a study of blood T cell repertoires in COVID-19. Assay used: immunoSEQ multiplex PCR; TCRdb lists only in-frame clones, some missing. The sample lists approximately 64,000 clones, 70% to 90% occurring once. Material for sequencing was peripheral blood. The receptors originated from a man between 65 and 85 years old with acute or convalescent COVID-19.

CDR3 nucleotide sequence: TGTGCCAGCAACCTCCCGACAGTTTCCTACGAGCAGTACTTC. This gives the protein CASNLPTVSYEQYF. The chain has TRBV6-5 and TRBJ2-7, with a weak D call TRBD1 (5 bases). CDR3 length: 14 amino acids. Germline CDR1 MNHEY, CDR2 SVGAGI. Trimming took off 7 bases at V and 1 base at J, with 14 bases between the two ends.

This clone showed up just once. The CDR3 sequence: CASSLEGLNTIYF. The CDR3 DNA is TGCGCCAGCAGCTTGGAGGGGCTAAACACCATATATTTT. The rearrangement joins TRBV5-1 to TRBJ1-3; a weak D match, TRBD1 (5 bases). This CDR3 spans 13 amino acids. Trimming left V 0 bases short and J 6 bases short, with 7 bases between. Germline V lookup: CDR1 SGHRS, CDR2 YFSETQ.

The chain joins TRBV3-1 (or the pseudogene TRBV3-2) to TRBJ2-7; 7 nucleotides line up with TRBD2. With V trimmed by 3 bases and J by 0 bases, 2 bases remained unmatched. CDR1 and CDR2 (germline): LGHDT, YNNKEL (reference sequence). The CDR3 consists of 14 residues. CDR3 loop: CASSHGGSSYEQYF. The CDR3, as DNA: TGTGCCAGCAGCCATGGCGGGAGCTCCTACGAGCAGTACTTC.

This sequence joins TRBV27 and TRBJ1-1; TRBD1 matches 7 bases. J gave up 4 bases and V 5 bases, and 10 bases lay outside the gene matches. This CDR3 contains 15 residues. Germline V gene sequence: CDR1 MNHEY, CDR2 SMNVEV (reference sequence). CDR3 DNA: TGTGCCAGCAGTCCGCGACAGGGCGGGGTCACTGAAGCTTTCTTT. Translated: CASSPRQGGVTEAFF.

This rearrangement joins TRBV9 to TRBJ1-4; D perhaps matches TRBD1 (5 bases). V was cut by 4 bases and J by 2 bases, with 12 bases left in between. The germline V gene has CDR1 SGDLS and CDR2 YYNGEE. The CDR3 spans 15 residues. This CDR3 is CASSPTGLTNEKLFF. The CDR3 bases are TGTGCCAGCAGCCCCACGGGACTGACTAATGAAAAACTGTTTTTT.

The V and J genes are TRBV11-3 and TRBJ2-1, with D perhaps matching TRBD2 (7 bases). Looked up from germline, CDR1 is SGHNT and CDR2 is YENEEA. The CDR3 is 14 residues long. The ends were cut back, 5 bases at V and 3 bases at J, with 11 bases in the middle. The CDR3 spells CASSRGGDYNEQFF. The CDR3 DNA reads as TGTGCCAGCAGCCGAGGGGGGGACTACAATGAGCAGTTCTTC.

The CDR3 protein is CASSQDSSGLNGYTF. Here the CDR3 DNA reads TGCGCCAGCAGCCAAGATAGTTCGGGGTTGAATGGCTACACCTTC. The chain combines TRBV4-3 with TRBJ1-2; D gene uncertain. The CDR3 has 15 amino acids. From germline, CDR1 is LGHNA and CDR2 YSLEER. V lost 0 bases to trimming and J lost 6 bases, with 14 bases between them.

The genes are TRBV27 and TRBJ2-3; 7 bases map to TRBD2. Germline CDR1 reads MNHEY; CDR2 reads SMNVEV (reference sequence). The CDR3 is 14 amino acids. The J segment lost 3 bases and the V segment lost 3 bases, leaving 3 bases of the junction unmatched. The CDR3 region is CASSLTSLTDTQYF. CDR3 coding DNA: TGTGCCAGCAGTTTGACTAGCTTGACAGATACGCAGTATTTT.

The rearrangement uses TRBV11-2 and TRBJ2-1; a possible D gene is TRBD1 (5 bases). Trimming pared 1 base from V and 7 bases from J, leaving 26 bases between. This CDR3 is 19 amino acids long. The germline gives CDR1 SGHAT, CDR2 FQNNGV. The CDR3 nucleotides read TGTGCCAGCAGCTTAGGGCCACCCTGGGGCGCCCTTCCTACAAATGAGCAGTTCTTC. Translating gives CASSLGPPWGALPTNEQFF.

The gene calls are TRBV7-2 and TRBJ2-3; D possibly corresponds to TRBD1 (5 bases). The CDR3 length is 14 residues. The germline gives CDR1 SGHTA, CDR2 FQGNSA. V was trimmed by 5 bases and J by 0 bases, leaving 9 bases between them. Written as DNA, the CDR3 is TGTGCCAGCAGCGCGGCAGGGAGCACAGATACGCAGTATTTT. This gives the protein CASSAAGSTDTQYF.

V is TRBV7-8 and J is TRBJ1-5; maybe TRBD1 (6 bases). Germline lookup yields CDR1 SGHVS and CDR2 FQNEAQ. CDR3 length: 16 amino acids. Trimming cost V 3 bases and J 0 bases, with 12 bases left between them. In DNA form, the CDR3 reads TGTGCCAGCAGCTTTTCCGGGACAAATAGCAATCAGCCCCAGCATTTT. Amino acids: CASSFSGTNSNQPQHF.

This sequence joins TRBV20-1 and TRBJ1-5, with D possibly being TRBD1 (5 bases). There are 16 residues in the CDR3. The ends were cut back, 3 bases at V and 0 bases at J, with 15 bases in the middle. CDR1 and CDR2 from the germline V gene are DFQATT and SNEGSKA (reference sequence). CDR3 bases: TGCAGTGCTAGTAGTACAGGTACTTATAGCAATCAGCCCCAGCATTTT. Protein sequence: CSASSTGTYSNQPQHF.

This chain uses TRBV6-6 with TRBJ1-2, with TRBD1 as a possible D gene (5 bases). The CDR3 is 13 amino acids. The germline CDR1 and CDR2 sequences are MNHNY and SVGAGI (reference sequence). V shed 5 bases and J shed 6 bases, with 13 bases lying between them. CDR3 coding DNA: TGTGCCAGCAGTCCCCCCTGGGGGGATGGCTACACCTTC. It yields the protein CASSPPWGDGYTF.

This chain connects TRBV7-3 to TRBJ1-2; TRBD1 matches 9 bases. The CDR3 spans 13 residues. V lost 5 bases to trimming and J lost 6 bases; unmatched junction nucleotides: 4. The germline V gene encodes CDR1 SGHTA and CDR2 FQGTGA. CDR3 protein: CASSTDRGDGYTF. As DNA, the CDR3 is TGTGCCAGCAGCACAGACAGGGGGGATGGCTACACCTTC.

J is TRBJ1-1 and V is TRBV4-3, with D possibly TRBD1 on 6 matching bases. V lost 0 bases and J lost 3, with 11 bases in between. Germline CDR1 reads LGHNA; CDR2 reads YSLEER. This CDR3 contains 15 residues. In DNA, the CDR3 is TGCGCCAGCAGCCAAGAAGTGGACAGTTACACTGAAGCTTTCTTT. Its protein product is CASSQEVDSYTEAFF.

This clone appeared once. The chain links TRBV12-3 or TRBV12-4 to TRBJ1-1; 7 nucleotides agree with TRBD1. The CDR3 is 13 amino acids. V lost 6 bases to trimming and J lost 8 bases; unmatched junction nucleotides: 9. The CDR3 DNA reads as TGTGCCAGCAGCAGGCCCCCGGGACAGGAAGCTTTCTTT. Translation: CASSRPPGQEAFF.

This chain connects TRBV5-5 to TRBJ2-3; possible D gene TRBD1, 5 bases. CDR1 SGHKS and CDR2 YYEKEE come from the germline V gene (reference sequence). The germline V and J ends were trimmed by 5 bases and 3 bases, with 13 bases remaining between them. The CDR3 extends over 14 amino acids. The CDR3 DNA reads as TGTGCCAGCAGACTGACAGTTTTGACAGATACGCAGTATTTT. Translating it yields CASRLTVLTDTQYF.

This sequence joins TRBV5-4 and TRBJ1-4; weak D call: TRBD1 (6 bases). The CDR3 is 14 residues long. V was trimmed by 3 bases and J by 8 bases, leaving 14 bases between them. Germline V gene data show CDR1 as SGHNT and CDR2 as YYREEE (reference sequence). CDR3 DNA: TGTGCCAGCAGCTCTCGACAGGTGGGGGAAAAACTGTTTTTT. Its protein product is CASSSRQVGEKLFF. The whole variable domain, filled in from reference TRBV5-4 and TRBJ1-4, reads ETGVTQSPTHLIKTRGQQVTLRCSSQSGHNTVSWYQQALGQGPQFIFQYYREEENGRGNFPPRFSGLQFPNYSSELNVNALELDDSALYLCASSSRQVGEKLFFGSGTQLSVL.

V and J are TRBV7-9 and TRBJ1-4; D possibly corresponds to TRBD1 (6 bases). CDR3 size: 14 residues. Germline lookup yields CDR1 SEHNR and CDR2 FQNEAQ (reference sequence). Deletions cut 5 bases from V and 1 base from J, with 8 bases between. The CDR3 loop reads CASSLDRTNEKLFF. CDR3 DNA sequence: TGTGCCAGCAGCCTGGACAGAACTAATGAAAAACTGTTTTTT.

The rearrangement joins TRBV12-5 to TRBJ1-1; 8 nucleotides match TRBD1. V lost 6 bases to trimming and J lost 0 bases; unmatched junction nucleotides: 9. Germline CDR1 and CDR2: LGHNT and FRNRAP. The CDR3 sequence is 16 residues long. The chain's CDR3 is CASGRRQGSLNTEAFF. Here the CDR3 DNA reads TGTGCTAGTGGCCGGAGACAGGGGTCCTTGAACACTGAAGCTTTCTTT.